These T cell receptor beta chains were read from a single sample in a study of cytomegalovirus exposure and HLA in healthy donors. Here immunoSEQ multiplex PCR was the method, and the copy in TCRdb shows in-frame clones only, minus some. The profile shows roughly 140,000 clones, less than 90% of them singletons. Specimen: PBMCs. The receptors originated from a boy aged 2 to 10 in good health and CMV-seronegative. Both conserved end residues are part of each CDR3. D genes are given only for firm matches. Clone size is shown for a subset of rows, as once, few, many or a class of expanded clone.

.	TRBV30	.	TRBJ2-2	CAWSVLYTGELFF	TGTGCCTGGAGTGTACTATACACCGGGGAGCTGTTTTTT
TRBD2	TRBV5-1	.	TRBJ2-1	CASSYRSASGGKWGHEQFF	TGCGCCAGCAGCTACCGGTCTGCTAGCGGGGGCAAATGGGGTCATGAGCAGTTCTTC
TRBD1	TRBV7-9	once	TRBJ1-4	CASSLGTGGNEKLFF	TGTGCCAGCAGCTTAGGTACAGGGGGAAATGAAAAACTGTTTTTT
.	TRBV4-2	.	TRBJ1-1	CASSQGSRLGTEAFF	TGTGCCAGCAGCCAAGGGTCGCGGCTGGGCACTGAAGCTTTCTTT
TRBD2	TRBV11-2	.	TRBJ2-3	CASSLDPGTSGTDTQYF	TGTGCCAGCAGCTTAGATCCCGGGACTAGCGGGACAGATACGCAGTATTTT
.	TRBV10-2	.	TRBJ2-3	CASSDGGFADTQYF	TGCGCCAGCAGTGACGGGGGTTTCGCAGATACGCAGTATTTT
TRBD1	TRBV2	.	TRBJ1-4	CASKNAGQPNEKLFF	TGTGCCAGCAAAAATGCGGGACAGCCTAATGAAAAACTGTTTTTT
.	TRBV5-1	.	TRBJ2-7	CASSPQVHEQYF	TGCGCCAGCAGCCCCCAGGTCCACGAGCAGTACTTC
.	TRBV7-9	.	TRBJ1-4	CASSLSSSLPQGPSEKLFF	TGTGCCAGCAGCTTAAGCTCCTCCCTACCTCAGGGGCCCAGTGAAAAACTGTTTTTT
TRBD1	TRBV7-9	.	TRBJ1-1	CASSQGQGYTEAFF	TGTGCCAGCAGCCAGGGACAGGGGTACACTGAAGCTTTCTTT
.	TRBV5-1	.	TRBJ1-5	CASSLEGRNQPQHF	TGCGCCAGCAGCTTGGAGGGGCGGAATCAGCCCCAGCATTTT
.	TRBV7-9	once	TRBJ1-6	CASSLEVSRNSPLHF	TGTGCCAGCAGCTTAGAAGTATCGAGGAATTCACCCCTCCACTTT
TRBD2	TRBV5-1	.	TRBJ2-7	CASSWGTSGGLYEQYF	TGCGCCAGCAGCTGGGGGACTAGCGGGGGCCTTTACGAGCAGTACTTC
TRBD2	TRBV28	.	TRBJ2-3	CASSLLSSGRDTQYF	TGTGCCAGCAGTTTATTGTCAAGCGGGAGAGATACGCAGTATTTT
TRBD2	TRBV19	.	TRBJ2-1	CASSTPLKAGAAPNLRNEQFF	TGTGCCAGTAGTACCCCCCTCAAAGCGGGGGCCGCACCGAACCTTCGCAATGAGCAGTTCTTC
TRBD1	TRBV14	once	TRBJ1-2	CASSQRGLTGQIRANYGYTF	TGTGCCAGCAGCCAAAGGGGATTGACGGGACAGATTCGAGCTAACTATGGCTACACCTTC
TRBD1	TRBV6-5	.	TRBJ2-7	CASSYSDRGPYEQYF	TGTGCCAGCAGTTATTCGGACAGGGGACCCTACGAGCAGTACTTC
TRBD2	TRBV15	.	TRBJ2-3	CATSNSGATDTQYF	TGTGCCACCAGCAATAGCGGGGCCACAGATACGCAGTATTTT
TRBD1	TRBV30	.	TRBJ1-2	CAWSMTGGGDGYTF	TGTGCCTGGAGCATGACAGGGGGTGGTGATGGCTACACCTTC
TRBD1	TRBV6-4	.	TRBJ1-2	CASSRDGTADYGYTF	TGTGCCAGCAGCCGAGATGGGACAGCGGACTATGGCTACACCTTC
.	TRBV5-1	.	TRBJ2-1	CASSLTGGAYNEQFF	TGCGCCAGCAGCTTGACCGGGGGAGCCTACAATGAGCAGTTCTTC
TRBD2	TRBV7-2	.	TRBJ2-7	CASSFNGGGPYEQYF	TGTGCCAGCAGCTTCAATGGGGGAGGGCCCTACGAGCAGTACTTC
TRBD2	TRBV27	.	TRBJ2-3	CASSLTSGSGDTQYF	TGTGCCAGCAGTTTGACTAGCGGGAGTGGGGATACGCAGTATTTT
.	TRBV6-1	once	TRBJ2-7	CASSEADTLYEQYF	TGTGCCAGCAGTGAAGCGGACACCCTCTACGAGCAGTACTTC
TRBD1	TRBV4-1	.	TRBJ1-5	CASSRGTVGEGSNQPQHF	TGCGCCAGCAGCCGGGGGACAGTTGGCGAGGGTAGCAATCAGCCCCAGCATTTT
.	TRBV9	.	TRBJ2-3	CASSVSQGWTDTQYF	TGTGCCAGCAGCGTATCGCAGGGTTGGACAGATACGCAGTATTTT
.	TRBV19	.	TRBJ1-1	CAATHVTAGLNTEAFF	TGTGCCGCCACCCATGTAACTGCGGGGTTGAACACTGAAGCTTTCTTT
.	TRBV7-6	.	TRBJ1-1	CASSPQGSAEAFF	TGTGCCAGCAGCCCTCAGGGGTCCGCTGAAGCTTTCTTT
.	TRBV20-1	.	TRBJ1-1	CSASVVTEAFF	TGCAGTGCTAGTGTAGTCACTGAAGCTTTCTTT
.	TRBV25-1	.	TRBJ1-1	CASSATGQPFF	TGTGCCAGCAGTGCCACAGGTCAGCCTTTCTTT
.	TRBV5-1	.	TRBJ2-6	CASSLQSGSGANVLTF	TGCGCCAGCAGCTTGCAGAGCGGTTCTGGGGCCAACGTCCTGACTTTC
TRBD1	TRBV7-9	.	TRBJ1-1	CSSSSRGQLTNMNTEAFF	TGTTCCAGCAGCTCCCGGGGACAGCTTACCAACATGAACACTGAAGCTTTCTTT
TRBD1	TRBV4-2	.	TRBJ1-2	CASSQGDRDYNYGYTF	TGTGCCAGCAGCCAAGGGGACAGGGATTACAACTATGGCTACACCTTC
TRBD2	TRBV5-1	.	TRBJ2-1	CASRLNAGDYNEQFF	TGCGCCAGCAGATTAAACGCGGGGGACTACAATGAGCAGTTCTTC
.	TRBV18	.	TRBJ1-4	CASSPGLEKLFF	TGTGCCAGCTCACCCGGACTTGAAAAACTGTTTTTT
.	TRBV28	.	TRBJ2-4	CASSPPLEAWDIQYF	TGTGCCAGCAGTCCCCCCCTTGAGGCTTGGGACATTCAGTACTTC
.	TRBV29-1	.	TRBJ1-1	CSGALTSEAFF	TGCAGCGGCGCACTAACTTCTGAAGCTTTCTTT
.	TRBV4-3	.	TRBJ2-7	CASSQDPGTVYEQYF	TGCGCCAGCAGCCAAGATCCAGGTACCGTCTACGAGCAGTACTTC
TRBD2	TRBV7-6	.	TRBJ2-7	CASSRTGGRAENEQYF	TGTGCCAGCAGCCGTACTGGCGGGAGGGCGGAAAACGAGCAGTACTTC
TRBD2	TRBV5-4	.	TRBJ2-3	CASSPWTSGSGDTQYF	TGTGCCAGCAGCCCCTGGACTAGCGGGAGCGGAGATACGCAGTATTTT
TRBD2	TRBV5-1	.	TRBJ2-5	CASSQEISGRVSETQYF	TGCGCCAGCAGCCAAGAGATTAGCGGGAGGGTCTCAGAGACCCAGTACTTC
.	TRBV19	.	TRBJ1-5	CANAGGGKGNQPQHF	TGTGCCAATGCGGGGGGTGGAAAAGGCAATCAGCCCCAGCATTTT
.	TRBV7-9	.	TRBJ2-2	CSSSLVSGDKHTGELFF	TGTTCCAGCAGCTTAGTCTCCGGGGACAAACACACCGGGGAGCTGTTTTTT
TRBD2	TRBV29-1	.	TRBJ2-1	CSVAGGPHNEQFF	TGCAGCGTGGCGGGGGGGCCTCACAATGAGCAGTTCTTC